Sequencing of this T cell receptor beta chain was carried out in a study of blood T cells in healthy people across ages. Study outcomes and limitations: More naive CD4+ cells and higher diversity marked long-lived donors relative to aged donors.

For the second PCR, which ran for roughly 7 to 11 cycles, a sample-barcoded 5' primer and a J-beta primer mix were used. Each of the cDNA molecules was tagged by a template-switch adaptor with 12 random nucleotides. Per sample, CDR3-containing paired-end reads numbered at least 2.5 million. TCRdb processed the 5' RACE reads anew with MiXCR; each CDR3 protein has one entry. Of 1.5 million to 2 million distinct CDR3 sequences in the sample, 30% to 40% are singletons; the top ten hold 10% to 12%. Deletions cut 2 bases from V and 9 bases from J, with 11 bases between. Looked up from germline, CDR1 is MNHEY and CDR2 is SVGEGT. The CDR3 has 13 amino acids. About this clonotype: Its antigen is unidentified.

This chain connects TRBV6-2 or TRBV6-3 to TRBJ2-4; D unclear. Sequenced input: blood. This TCR came from a woman aged 25-40 years in good health. The CDR3: CASSYVVGGIQYF. CDR3 coding DNA: TGTGCCAGCAGTTACGTCGTCGGCGGCATTCAGTACTTC.